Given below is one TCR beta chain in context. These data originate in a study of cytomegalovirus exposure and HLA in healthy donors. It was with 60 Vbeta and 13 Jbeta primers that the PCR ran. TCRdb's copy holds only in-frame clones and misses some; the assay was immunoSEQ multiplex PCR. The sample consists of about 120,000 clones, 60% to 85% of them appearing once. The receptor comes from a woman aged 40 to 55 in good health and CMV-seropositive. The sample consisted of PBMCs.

The CDR3 bases are TGTGCCAGCAGTCACAATTACCCAGACAGGGGCAAGAACACTGAAGCTTTCTTT. Translation: CASSHNYPDRGKNTEAFF. The chain has TRBV27 and TRBJ1-1; 8 bases match TRBD1. Germline V gene lookup returns CDR1 MNHEY and CDR2 SMNVEV (reference sequence). This CDR3 region has 18 residues. V shed 5 bases, J shed 1 base, and the junction held 15 bases outside the gene matches.